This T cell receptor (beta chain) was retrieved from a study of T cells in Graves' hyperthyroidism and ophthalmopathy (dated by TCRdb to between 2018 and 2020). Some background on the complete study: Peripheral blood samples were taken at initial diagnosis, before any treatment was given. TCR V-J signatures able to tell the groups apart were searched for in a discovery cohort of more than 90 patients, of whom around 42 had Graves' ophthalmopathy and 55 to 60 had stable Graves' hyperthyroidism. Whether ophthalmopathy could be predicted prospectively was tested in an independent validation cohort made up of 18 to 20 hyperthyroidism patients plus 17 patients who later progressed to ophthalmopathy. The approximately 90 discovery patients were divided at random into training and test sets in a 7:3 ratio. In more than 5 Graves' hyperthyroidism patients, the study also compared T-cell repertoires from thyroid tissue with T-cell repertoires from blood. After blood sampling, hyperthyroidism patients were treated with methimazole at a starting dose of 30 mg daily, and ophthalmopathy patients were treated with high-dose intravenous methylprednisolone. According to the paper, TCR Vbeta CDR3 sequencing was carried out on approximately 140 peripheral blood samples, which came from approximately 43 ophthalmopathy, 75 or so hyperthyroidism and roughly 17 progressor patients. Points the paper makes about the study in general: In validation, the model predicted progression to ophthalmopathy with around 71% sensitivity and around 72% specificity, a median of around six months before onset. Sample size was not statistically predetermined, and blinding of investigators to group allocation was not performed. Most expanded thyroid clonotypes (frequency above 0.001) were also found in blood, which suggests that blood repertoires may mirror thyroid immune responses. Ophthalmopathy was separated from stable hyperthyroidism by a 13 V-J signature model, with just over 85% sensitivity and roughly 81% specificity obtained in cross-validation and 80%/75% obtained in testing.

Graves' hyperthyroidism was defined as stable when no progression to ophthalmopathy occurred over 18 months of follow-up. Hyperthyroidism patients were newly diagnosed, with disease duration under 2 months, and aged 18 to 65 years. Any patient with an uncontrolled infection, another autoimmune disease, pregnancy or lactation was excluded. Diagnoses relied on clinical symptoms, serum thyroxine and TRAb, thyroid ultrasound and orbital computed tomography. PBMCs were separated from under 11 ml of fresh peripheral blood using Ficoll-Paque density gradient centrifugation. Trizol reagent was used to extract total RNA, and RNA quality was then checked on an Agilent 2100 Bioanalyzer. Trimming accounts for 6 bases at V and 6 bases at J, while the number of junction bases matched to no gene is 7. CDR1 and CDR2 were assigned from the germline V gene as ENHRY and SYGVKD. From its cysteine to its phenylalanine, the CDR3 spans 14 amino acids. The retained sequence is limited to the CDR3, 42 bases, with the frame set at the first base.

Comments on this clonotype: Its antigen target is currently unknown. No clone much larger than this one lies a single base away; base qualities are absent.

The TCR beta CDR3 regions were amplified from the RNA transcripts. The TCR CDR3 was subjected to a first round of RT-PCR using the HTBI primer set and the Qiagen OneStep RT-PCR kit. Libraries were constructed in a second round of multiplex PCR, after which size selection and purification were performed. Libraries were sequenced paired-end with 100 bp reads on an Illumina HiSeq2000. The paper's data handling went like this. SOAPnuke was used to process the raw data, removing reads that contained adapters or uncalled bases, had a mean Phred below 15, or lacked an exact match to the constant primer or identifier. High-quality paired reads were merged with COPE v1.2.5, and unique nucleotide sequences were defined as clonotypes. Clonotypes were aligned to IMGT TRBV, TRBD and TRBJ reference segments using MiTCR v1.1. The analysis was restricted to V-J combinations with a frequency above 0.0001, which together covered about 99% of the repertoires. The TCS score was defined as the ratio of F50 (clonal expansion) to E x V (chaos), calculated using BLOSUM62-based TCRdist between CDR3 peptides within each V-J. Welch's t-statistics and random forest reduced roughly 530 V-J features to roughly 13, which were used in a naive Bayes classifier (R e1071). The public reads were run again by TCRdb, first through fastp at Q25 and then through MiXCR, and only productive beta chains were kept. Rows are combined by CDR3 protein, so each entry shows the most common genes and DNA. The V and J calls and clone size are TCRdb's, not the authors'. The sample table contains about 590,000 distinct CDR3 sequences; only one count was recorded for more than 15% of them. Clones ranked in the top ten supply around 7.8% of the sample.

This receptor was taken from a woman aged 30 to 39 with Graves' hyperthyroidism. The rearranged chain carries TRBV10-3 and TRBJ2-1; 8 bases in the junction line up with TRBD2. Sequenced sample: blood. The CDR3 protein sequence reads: CAIRIAGSANEQFF. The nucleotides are TGTGCCATCAGGATAGCGGGATCGGCCAATGAGCAGTTCTTC.